Listed below are T cell receptor beta chains from one sample, sequenced in a study of T-cell reconstitution after alpha-beta-depleted transplantation in children. TCRdb ran MiXCR on the PCR reads and lists one entry per CDR3 protein. The table lists a few hundred thousand distinct CDR3 sequences, less than 15% of them singletons. The sample consisted of PBMCs, taken from the stem cell graft. The origin of the receptors is a human donor who donated a stem cell graft to a child with Fanconi anemia. CDR3s include the opening cysteine and the closing phenylalanine or tryptophan. Each record gives: J gene, clone size, D gene, V gene, CDR3 protein, CDR3 DNA. The D gene is left open where the match is weak. Clone size is given for some rows only: seen once, a few or many times, or a class if the clone is expanded.

>TRBJ2-3|-|TRBD2|TRBV20-1
CSASLSGGGTDTQYF
TGCAGTGCTAGTCTCAGCGGGGGGGGGACAGATACGCAGTATTTT
>TRBJ1-2|few|TRBD1|TRBV15
CATSRDHTGQGYGYTF
TGTGCCACCAGCAGAGATCATACTGGACAGGGCTATGGCTACACCTTC
>TRBJ2-5|-|-|TRBV6-2/TRBV6-3
CATSRVPGDQYF
TGTGCCACCTCCCGGGTCCCAGGCGACCAGTACTTC
>TRBJ2-5|medium-sized|-|TRBV5-1
CASRGTIQETQYF
TGCGCCAGCAGAGGTACGATTCAAGAGACCCAGTACTTC
>TRBJ1-1|-|-|TRBV24-1
CATSDRTGSEAFF
TGTGCCACCAGTGACCGAACAGGGTCTGAAGCTTTCTTT
>TRBJ2-2|-|TRBD2|TRBV5-1
CASSFGLAGGSTGELFF
TGCGCCAGCAGCTTCGGACTAGCGGGGGGTAGTACCGGGGAGCTGTTTTTT
>TRBJ2-1|few|TRBD1|TRBV29-1
CSVEPRDRGVGEQFF
TGCAGCGTTGAACCGCGAGACAGGGGAGTTGGTGAGCAGTTCTTC
>TRBJ2-1|many|-|TRBV9
CASSPRTTIDYNEQFF
TGTGCCAGCAGCCCCCGAACTACTATTGACTACAATGAGCAGTTCTTC
>TRBJ2-1|-|-|TRBV28
CASSLNRGGYNEQFF
TGTGCCAGCAGTTTAAACCGTGGGGGGTACAATGAGCAGTTCTTC
>TRBJ2-6|-|TRBD2|TRBV6-5
CASSYSAAGVQSGANILTF
TGTGCCAGCAGTTATTCGGCGGCGGGGGTCCAATCTGGGGCCAACATCCTGACTTTC
>TRBJ2-5|few|TRBD1|TRBV29-1
CSVEAARGPEETQYF
TGCAGCGTTGAAGCGGCCAGGGGGCCGGAAGAGACCCAGTACTTC
>TRBJ1-4|-|-|TRBV10-3
CAISENVGEKLFF
TGTGCCATCAGTGAGAACGTTGGGGAAAAACTGTTTTTT
>TRBJ1-2|many|-|TRBV3-1
CASSPRYSGGYTF
TGTGCCAGCAGCCCCCGTTACTCGGGGGGCTACACCTTC
>TRBJ1-1|medium-sized|-|TRBV7-9
CASSSGGSVTEAFF
TGTGCCAGCAGCTCGGGGGGGTCCGTTACTGAAGCTTTCTTT
>TRBJ2-3|-|-|TRBV3-1
CASSLQKGPGGTDTQYF
TGTGCCAGCAGCCTACAGAAGGGACCGGGGGGCACAGATACGCAGTATTTT
>TRBJ1-4|many|-|TRBV29-1
CSVGAQANEKLFF
TGCAGCGTTGGGGCCCAAGCTAATGAAAAACTGTTTTTT
>TRBJ2-7|many|TRBD2|TRBV18
CASSLQGTTYEQYF
TGTGCCAGCTCACTACAAGGGACTACCTACGAGCAGTACTTC
>TRBJ2-2|once|TRBD2|TRBV7-2
CASSLAPSGGARGELFF
TGTGCCAGCAGCTTAGCGCCTAGCGGGGGGGCCAGAGGGGAGCTGTTTTTT
>TRBJ2-1|-|TRBD1|TRBV7-6
CASSLVGTGLGEQFF
TGTGCCAGCAGCTTAGTTGGGACAGGCCTAGGTGAGCAGTTCTTC
>TRBJ1-1|many|-|TRBV29-1
CSVSQGTNTEAFF
TGCAGCGTTTCACAGGGAACGAACACTGAAGCTTTCTTT
>TRBJ1-1|-|-|TRBV20-1
CSASLGFEAFF
TGCAGTGCTAGTCTGGGGTTCGAAGCTTTCTTT
>TRBJ1-4|-|-|TRBV27
CASPGPDEKLFF
TGTGCCAGCCCAGGGCCTGATGAAAAACTGTTTTTT
>TRBJ1-2|many|-|TRBV12-3/TRBV12-4
CASSPGGRNGYTF
TGTGCCAGCAGCCCGGGGGGGCGCAATGGCTACACCTTC
>TRBJ2-2|many|-|TRBV5-6
CASSLRDTGELFF
TGTGCCAGCAGCTTGAGAGACACCGGGGAGCTGTTTTTT
>TRBJ1-6|-|-|TRBV20-1
CSARFPTEIFHLYNSPLHF
TGCAGTGCTAGGTTCCCGACTGAGATATTTCATTTGTATAATTCACCCCTCCACTTT
>TRBJ2-1|few|TRBD1|TRBV4-3
CASSRGQAGRVRDEQFF
TGCGCCAGCAGCCGCGGACAGGCAGGCCGGGTGAGGGATGAGCAGTTCTTC
>TRBJ2-2|many|-|TRBV12-3/TRBV12-4
CASSLGQLTGELFF
TGTGCCAGCAGTTTAGGACAGCTCACCGGGGAGCTGTTTTTT
>TRBJ2-1|many|-|TRBV6-5
CASTSGPGYGSEQFF
TGTGCCAGCACCTCGGGACCGGGGTACGGTAGTGAGCAGTTCTTC
>TRBJ2-3|-|-|TRBV29-1
CSVGLAGGADTQYF
TGCAGCGTTGGTTTGGCTGGGGGCGCAGATACGCAGTATTTT
>TRBJ2-5|few|-|TRBV20-1
CSARHQKAQYF
TGCAGTGCTAGACACCAGAAGGCCCAGTACTTC
>TRBJ1-2|-|TRBD1|TRBV7-9
CASSTTGTAEGYTF
TGTGCCAGCAGTACCACCGGGACAGCCGAGGGCTACACCTTC
>TRBJ2-1|-|TRBD2|TRBV11-2
CASSARLAGGVEQFF
TGTGCCAGCAGCGCCCGACTAGCGGGGGGGGTCGAGCAGTTCTTC
>TRBJ2-3|many|-|TRBV12-3/TRBV12-4
CASSSYQTRNTQYF
TGTGCCAGCAGTTCTTACCAAACCCGGAATACGCAGTATTTT
>TRBJ2-1|-|-|TRBV7-8
CASSLLKAEQFF
TGTGCCAGCAGCTTATTAAAGGCTGAGCAGTTCTTC
>TRBJ2-5|few|-|TRBV2
CASYDSLVETQYF
TGTGCCAGCTACGACTCCCTCGTGGAGACCCAGTACTTC
>TRBJ1-2|few|-|TRBV28
CASSLNVRYTF
TGTGCCAGCAGTTTAAATGTGCGCTACACCTTC
>TRBJ2-1|-|-|TRBV9
CASSSGTSETYNEQFF
TGTGCCAGCAGCTCCGGGACCTCCGAAACCTACAATGAGCAGTTCTTC
>TRBJ1-1|few|-|TRBV3-1
CASSQVWNTEAFF
TGTGCCAGCAGCCAAGTTTGGAACACTGAAGCTTTCTTT
>TRBJ2-7|many|-|TRBV7-2
CASSLQTTTQQYF
TGTGCCAGCAGCTTACAAACAACCACCCAGCAGTACTTC
>TRBJ2-5|few|TRBD1|TRBV18
CASSWTGSSPETQYF
TGTGCCAGTTCGTGGACAGGAAGTTCACCGGAGACCCAGTACTTC
>TRBJ2-1|many|-|TRBV20-1
CSAPPRVNYNEQFF
TGCAGTGCCCCGCCACGAGTAAACTACAATGAGCAGTTCTTC
>TRBJ1-2|-|TRBD1|TRBV5-6
CASSSVPGQDYGYTF
TGTGCCAGCAGCTCGGTTCCGGGACAGGACTATGGCTACACCTTC
>TRBJ2-2|-|TRBD2|TRBV3-1
CASSQDRAGGPGELFF
TGTGCCAGCAGCCAAGATCGAGCGGGGGGGCCCGGGGAGCTGTTTTTT
>TRBJ2-1|few|-|TRBV30
CALETVRRDEQFF
TGTGCCTTGGAAACAGTCCGGAGGGATGAGCAGTTCTTC
>TRBJ2-1|few|-|TRBV7-7
CASSPRRGGEQFF
TGTGCCAGCAGCCCCCGGCGCGGAGGTGAGCAGTTCTTC
>TRBJ1-1|-|-|TRBV20-1
CSARLGTEAFF
TGCAGTGCTAGATTGGGGACTGAAGCTTTCTTT
>TRBJ2-6|few|-|TRBV9
CASSVVGGSGANVLTF
TGTGCCAGCAGCGTAGTTGGGGGTTCTGGGGCCAACGTCCTGACTTTC
>TRBJ1-2|-|TRBD1|TRBV20-1
CSAPTGGFYGYTF
TGCAGTGCTCCGACAGGGGGCTTCTATGGCTACACCTTC
>TRBJ1-1|many|-|TRBV21-1
CASSKGSRDRVNTEAFF
TGTGCCAGCAGCAAAGGGTCCCGGGACAGGGTGAACACTGAAGCTTTCTTT
>TRBJ2-7|few|TRBD1|TRBV7-2
CASRDRGPEQYF
TGTGCCAGCCGGGACAGGGGGCCCGAGCAGTACTTC